Listed here are 18 T cell receptor beta chains from one sample, sequenced in a study of a mutant IDH1 vaccine in newly diagnosed glioma. Profiled with immunoSEQ multiplex PCR; TCRdb holds only in-frame clones, not every one. The table lists some 68,000 clones, 79% of them singletons. Time point in this sample: baseline, week 1 (first vaccination visit). The treatment: pre-vaccination baseline after standard-of-care therapy. The material was PBMCs, obtained from a glioma patient treated with radiotherapy, temozolomide or both. The receptors here all came from a man between 50 and 59 years old with glioma.

V is TRBV5-1 and J is TRBJ2-7; 9 bases line up with TRBD1. The germline CDR1 and CDR2 sequences are SGHRS and YFSETQ. Trimming took 0 bases from V and 6 from J; bases not matched to a gene: 7. The CDR3 totals 15 residues. Here the CDR3 reads CASSLGQGVAGEQYF. Written as DNA, the CDR3 is TGCGCCAGCAGCTTGGGACAGGGGGTAGCAGGCGAGCAGTACTTC.

This clone was recorded a few times. The chain carries TRBV30 and TRBJ1-2; D is ambiguous. The CDR3 extends over 14 amino acids. The V gene's germline CDR1 is GTSNPN and CDR2 SVGIG (reference sequence). Deletions cut 7 bases from V and 4 bases from J, with 19 bases between. The CDR3: CALRDPSGGYGYTF. The CDR3 DNA follows: TGTGCCTTACGCGACCCGTCTGGAGGCTATGGCTACACCTTC.

The V call is TRBV7-8, the J call TRBJ2-1; D is possibly TRBD1 or TRBD2 (5 bases each). Germline V gives CDR1 SGHVS, CDR2 FQNEAQ. This CDR3 comprises 20 residues. V was pared by 6 bases and J by 4 bases, with 31 bases between. CDR3 DNA sequence: TGTGCCAGCAGATTAACCCGGCTAGCCGGGGAAAAAGGGGTTTACAATGAGCAGTTCTTC. The encoded protein is CASRLTRLAGEKGVYNEQFF. The variable domain in full, completed from reference TRBV7-8 and TRBJ2-1, reads GAGVSQSPRYKVAKRGQDVALRCDPISGHVSLFWYQQALGQGPEFLTYFQNEAQLDKSGLPSDRFFAERPEGSVSTLKIQRTQQEDSAVYLCASRLTRLAGEKGVYNEQFFGPGTRLTVL.

The V and J genes are TRBV2 and TRBJ1-6; 8 bases are a match to TRBD1. The V and J ends lost 6 bases and 7 bases, in that order; junction bases with no gene match: 5. The CDR3 contains 14 residues. The germline V gene has CDR1 SNHLY and CDR2 FYNNEI. The CDR3 is CASRRDRINSPLHF. The CDR3 DNA reads as TGTGCCAGCAGGAGGGACAGGATAAATTCACCCCTCCACTTT.

The chain joins TRBV19 to TRBJ1-5; D ambiguous. There are 13 residues in the CDR3. Germline values: CDR1 LNHDA, CDR2 SQIVND (reference sequence). The germline V and J ends were trimmed by 1 base and 6 bases, with 7 bases remaining between them. The CDR3 region has the DNA TGTGCCAGTAGTATAGTGGGAGGTCAGCCCCAGCATTTT. It is translated as CASSIVGGQPQHF.

The rearrangement links TRBV6-5 to TRBJ2-7; 8 bases are a match to TRBD1. Germline V gives CDR1 MNHEY, CDR2 SVGAGI. The CDR3 runs to 14 residues. Germline trimming cut 6 bases from V and 2 bases from J; bases unmatched to any gene: 6. CDR3 sequence reads: CASRPGQGAYEQYF. The CDR3 DNA is TGTGCCAGCAGACCTGGACAGGGCGCCTACGAGCAGTACTTC.

The J gene is TRBJ1-1, the V gene TRBV7-8, with 12 bases fitting TRBD1. V was pared by 3 bases and J by 6 bases, with 5 bases of the junction left unmatched. CDR1 SGHVS and CDR2 FQNEAQ come from the germline V gene. The CDR3 covers 15 residues. CDR3: CASSLGQGARAEAFF. CDR3 nucleotide sequence: TGTGCCAGCAGCTTGGGACAGGGGGCGAGGGCTGAAGCTTTCTTT.

The rearrangement joins TRBV5-1 to TRBJ1-3; D is ambiguous. The CDR3 extends over 13 amino acids. Deletions cut 3 bases from V and 1 base from J, with 5 bases between. From germline, CDR1 is SGHRS and CDR2 YFSETQ. The CDR3 DNA reads TGCGCCAGCAGCTCGGGGTCTGGAAACACCATATATTTT. This gives the protein CASSSGSGNTIYF. Supplemented by reference TRBV5-1 and TRBJ1-3, the full variable domain reads KAGVTQTPRYLIKTRGQQVTLSCSPISGHRSVSWYQQTPGQGLQFLFEYFSETQRNKGNFPGRFSGRQFSNSRSEMNVSTLELGDSALYLCASSSGSGNTIYFGEGSWLTVV.

V is TRBV7-2 and J is TRBJ2-1; TRBD1 agrees at 8 bases. This CDR3 spans 15 amino acids. After removal of 1 base from V and 4 bases from J, the junction contained 3 bases not matched to a gene. The germline V gene has CDR1 SGHTA and CDR2 FQGNSA. The CDR3 DNA reads as TGTGCCAGCAGCTTAGGGACAGGGTTGTACAATGAGCAGTTCTTC. This sequence encodes CASSLGTGLYNEQFF. The full variable domain, with the rest looked up from reference TRBV7-2 and TRBJ2-1, is GAGVSQSPSNKVTEKGKDVELRCDPISGHTALYWYRQSLGQGLEFLIYFQGNSAPDKSGLPSDRFSAERTGGSVSTLTIQRTQQEDSAVYLCASSLGTGLYNEQFFGPGTRLTVL.

This chain joins TRBV14 and TRBJ1-6; D gene ambiguous. CDR3 size: 13 residues. The ends were cut back, 0 bases at V and 10 bases at J, with 7 bases in the middle. Germline V lookup: CDR1 SGHDN, CDR2 FVKESK. The CDR3 protein is CASSQDRRSPLHF. DNA of the CDR3: TGTGCCAGCAGCCAAGACCGGAGATCACCCCTCCACTTT.

This clone was detected a few times. The sample contains more than one DNA sequence encoding this CDR3. The J gene is TRBJ1-3, the V gene TRBV5-1, with D unclear. The CDR3 sequence is 16 residues long. Germline V gene lookup returns CDR1 SGHRS and CDR2 YFSETQ. V was pared by 2 bases and J by 0 bases, with 12 bases between. CDR3 bases: TGCGCCAGCAGCTTCGGCGGCAGACACTCTGGAAACACCATATATTTT. Translated: CASSFGGRHSGNTIYF.

V usage is TRBV19 and J usage is TRBJ2-1; the match to TRBD1 covers 7 bases. V was clipped by 10 bases and J by 1 base; unmatched bases: 4. CDR3 size: 13 residues. The germline CDR1 and CDR2 sequences are LNHDA and SQIVND (reference sequence). CDR3 region: CATSGQSYNEQFF. The CDR3 DNA reads as TGTGCCACCTCGGGACAGTCCTACAATGAGCAGTTCTTC.

The chain couples TRBV6-4 to TRBJ2-1; D is unresolved. The germline V gene has CDR1 MRHNA and CDR2 SNTAGT. The CDR3 spans 13 residues. The germline V and J ends were trimmed by 4 bases and 5 bases, with 9 bases remaining between them. The chain's CDR3 is CASSAQNNNEQFF. In DNA, the CDR3 is TGTGCCAGCAGTGCCCAAAACAACAATGAGCAGTTCTTC.

This clone was recorded once. The gene calls are TRBV5-5 and TRBJ1-5; D call uncertain. The CDR3 loop spans 15 amino acids. V lost 1 base and J 4 bases, leaving 12 bases between the germline ends. Per germline, CDR1 SGHKS and CDR2 YYEKEE (reference sequence). The CDR3 spells CASSLIFQLNQPQHF. The CDR3 bases are TGTGCCAGCAGCTTGATTTTTCAGCTAAATCAGCCCCAGCATTTT.

This chain connects TRBV10-3 to TRBJ2-1; D possibly matches TRBD1 or TRBD2 (5 bases each). There are 16 residues in the CDR3. V lost 2 bases and J 0 bases, leaving 11 bases between the germline ends. Germline CDR1 reads ENHRY; CDR2 reads SYGVKD. The CDR3 coding sequence is TGTGCCATCAGTGAGGGGGGTTTGAGCTCCTACAATGAGCAGTTCTTC. Encoded protein: CAISEGGLSSYNEQFF.

This clone is a singleton in its sample. The chain couples TRBV6-1 to TRBJ2-5; 10 nucleotides line up with TRBD2. The length of the CDR3 is 15 residues. Losses at the gene ends were 6 bases for V and 2 bases for J; bases not matched to a gene: 6. CDR1 MNHNS and CDR2 SASEGT come from the germline V gene. The CDR3, as DNA: TGTGCCAGCAGCTTTAGCGGGGGGAATCAAGAGACCCAGTACTTC. Translating gives CASSFSGGNQETQYF.

This chain uses TRBV7-2 with TRBJ1-3; D gene uncertain. The germline V and J ends were trimmed by 0 bases and 4 bases, with 7 bases remaining between them. CDR3 length equals 14 residues. Germline loops: CDR1 SGHTA, CDR2 FQGNSA. The CDR3 loop reads CASSLAGEGNTIYF. CDR3 coding DNA: TGTGCCAGCAGCTTAGCTGGGGAAGGAAACACCATATATTTT.

The CDR3: CASSFRGSGNTIYF. The CDR3 nucleotides are TGTGCCAGCAGTTTCAGAGGTTCTGGAAACACCATATATTTT. The J gene is TRBJ1-3, the V gene TRBV28, with unresolved D. The CDR3 sequence is 14 residues long. Germline assignment: CDR1 MDHEN and CDR2 SYDVKM. Trimming took off 3 bases at V and 1 base at J, with 7 bases between the two ends. The whole variable domain, filled in from reference TRBV28 and TRBJ1-3, reads DVKVTQSSRYLVKRTGEKVFLECVQDMDHENMFWYRQDPGLGLRLIYFSYDVKMKEKGDIPEGYSVSREKKERFSLILESASTNQTSMYLCASSFRGSGNTIYFGEGSWLTVV.